A single sample gave rise to the 10 T cell receptor beta chains below, sequenced in a study of T-cell memory formation after mild COVID-19. TCRdb passed the 5' RACE reads through MiXCR, listing each CDR3 protein once. Of around 47,000 distinct CDR3 sequences in the sample, 8% to 10% were seen once. Material for sequencing was PBMCs or a T cell subset sorted from them (not recorded which). These receptor sequences come from an adult woman who had mild COVID-19 (a few samples of this study predate the infection). Cell type and time point are not known.

The chain recombines TRBV7-3 with TRBJ2-1; TRBD2 matches at 9 bases. In germline, CDR1 is SGHTA, CDR2 FQGTGA. After removal of 4 bases from V and 9 bases from J, the junction contained 13 bases not matched to a gene. The CDR3 is 16 residues long. The CDR3 protein is CASSSGGGLASSEQFF. DNA of the CDR3: TGTGCCAGCAGCTCAGGGGGGGGACTAGCCTCGAGTGAGCAGTTCTTC. The full variable domain, its missing parts supplied by reference TRBV7-3 and TRBJ2-1, is GAGVSQTPSNKVTEKGKYVELRCDPISGHTALYWYRQSLGQGPEFLIYFQGTGAADDSGLPNDRFFAVRPEGSVSTLKIQRTERGDSAVYLCASSSGGGLASSEQFFGPGTRLTVL.

The V and J genes are TRBV19 and TRBJ2-3; D might be TRBD2 (6 bases). There are 14 residues in the CDR3. Trimming cost V 3 bases and J 1 base, with 8 bases left between them. In germline, CDR1 is LNHDA, CDR2 SQIVND (reference sequence). The CDR3 nucleotides read TGTGCCAGTAGTATGACTAGACGCACAGATACGCAGTATTTT. This gives the protein CASSMTRRTDTQYF.

The chain's CDR3 is CASRGGGLYEQYF. Written as DNA, the CDR3 is TGTGCCAGTAGAGGGGGGGGACTCTACGAGCAGTACTTC. The chain combines TRBV19 with TRBJ2-7, with TRBD2 as a possible D gene (7 bases). The CDR3 length is 13 residues. Germline loops: CDR1 LNHDA, CDR2 SQIVND (reference sequence). V gave up 6 bases and J gave up 3 bases, with 12 bases separating them.

This clonotype appeared a few times. J is TRBJ1-6 and V is TRBV4-1; D is uncertain. V was pared by 5 bases and J by 5 bases, with 10 bases between. The CDR3 sequence is 14 residues long. The germline gives CDR1 MGHRA, CDR2 YSYEKL. The CDR3 nucleotides read TGCGCCAGCAGCTCCTGGGAGGATAATTCACCCCTCCACTTT. It yields the protein CASSSWEDNSPLHF.

This clonotype was counted at least ten times. CDR3 region: CASSPRTGENIQYF. The CDR3 DNA sequence: TGTGCCAGCAGTCCCCGGACAGGGGAGAACATTCAGTACTTC. This chain uses TRBV12-3 or TRBV12-4 with TRBJ2-4; 9 nucleotides agree with TRBD1. Germline trimming cut 5 bases from V and 7 bases from J; bases unmatched to any gene: 6. The CDR3 is made up of 14 amino acids.

J is TRBJ1-1 and V is TRBV5-1, with TRBD1 matching over 7 bases. The CDR3 contains 17 residues. Germline loops: CDR1 SGHRS, CDR2 YFSETQ. J gave up 3 bases and V 1 base, and 12 bases lay outside the gene matches. In nucleotides, the CDR3 is TGCGCCAGCAGCTTGAGTCAGGGACAGTGGGGGCACACTGAAGCTTTCTTT. It encodes CASSLSQGQWGHTEAFF.

V and J are TRBV12-3 or TRBV12-4 and TRBJ1-5, with 10 bases that match TRBD1. V shed 6 bases and J 7 bases; nucleotides not matched to a gene: 9. This CDR3 is 15 amino acids long. The CDR3 DNA reads as TGTGCCAGCAGCAGACAGGGGGCGCGGGAACAGCCCCAGCATTTT. Translated: CASSRQGAREQPQHF.

This clonotype was detected a few times. This chain joins TRBV12-3 or TRBV12-4 and TRBJ2-3; D might be TRBD2 (5 bases). V dropped 5 bases and J dropped 5 bases, with 14 bases sitting between them. CDR3 length: 14 residues. The DNA of the CDR3 is TGTGCCAGCAGTCGGGGTTCCTCCCTAGATACGCAGTATTTT. As protein: CASSRGSSLDTQYF.

This clonotype was observed at least ten times. V and J are TRBV7-2 and TRBJ2-1, with D possibly TRBD2 on 6 matching bases. Deletions cut 5 bases from V and 1 base from J, with 18 bases between. The CDR3 is 17 residues long. Germline V lookup: CDR1 SGHTA, CDR2 FQGNSA. CDR3 amino acids: CASSPEGEGGSYNEQFF. CDR3 coding DNA: TGTGCCAGCAGCCCCGAGGGTGAGGGAGGTTCCTACAATGAGCAGTTCTTC. The variable domain in full, completed from reference TRBV7-2 and TRBJ2-1, reads GAGVSQSPSNKVTEKGKDVELRCDPISGHTALYWYRQSLGQGLEFLIYFQGNSAPDKSGLPSDRFSAERTGGSVSTLTIQRTQQEDSAVYLCASSPEGEGGSYNEQFFGPGTRLTVL.

This clonotype was detected many times. The V and J genes are TRBV7-2 and TRBJ2-7; possible D gene TRBD2, 6 bases. Trimming took off 5 bases at V and 1 base at J, with 12 bases between the two ends. The CDR3 is 14 residues long. Germline values: CDR1 SGHTA, CDR2 FQGNSA. The CDR3 loop reads CASSRGAPSYEQYF. For the CDR3, the DNA is TGTGCCAGCAGCCGCGGGGCCCCATCCTACGAGCAGTACTTC. The variable domain in full, completed from reference TRBV7-2 and TRBJ2-7, reads GAGVSQSPSNKVTEKGKDVELRCDPISGHTALYWYRQSLGQGLEFLIYFQGNSAPDKSGLPSDRFSAERTGGSVSTLTIQRTQQEDSAVYLCASSRGAPSYEQYFGPGTRLTVT.